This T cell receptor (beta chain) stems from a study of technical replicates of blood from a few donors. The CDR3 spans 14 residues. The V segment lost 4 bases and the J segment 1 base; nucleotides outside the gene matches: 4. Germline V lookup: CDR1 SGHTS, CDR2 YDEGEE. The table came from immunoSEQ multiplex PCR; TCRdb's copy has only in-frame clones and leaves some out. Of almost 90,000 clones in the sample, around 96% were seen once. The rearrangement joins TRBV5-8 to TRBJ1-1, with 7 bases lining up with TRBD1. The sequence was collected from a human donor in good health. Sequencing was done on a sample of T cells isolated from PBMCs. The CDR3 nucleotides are TGTGCCAGCAGCCCGGGACAGTCGAACACTGAAGCTTTCTTT. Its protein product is CASSPGQSNTEAFF.